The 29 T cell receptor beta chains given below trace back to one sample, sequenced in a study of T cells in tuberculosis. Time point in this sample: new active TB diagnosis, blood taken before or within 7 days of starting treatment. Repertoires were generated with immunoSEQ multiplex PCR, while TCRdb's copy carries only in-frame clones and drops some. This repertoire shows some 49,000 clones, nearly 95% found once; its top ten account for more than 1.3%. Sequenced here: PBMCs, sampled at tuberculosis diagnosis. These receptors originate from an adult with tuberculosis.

The CDR3 nucleotides read TGTGCCAGCAGCCAGTCGGACTTTACAGATACGCAGTATTTT. Its protein is CASSQSDFTDTQYF. This rearrangement joins TRBV4-2 to TRBJ2-3; tentative D call: TRBD2 (5 bases). Trimming took off 3 bases at V and 3 bases at J, with 10 bases between the two ends. Germline V CDR1 and CDR2: LGHNA, YNFKEQ. The CDR3 is 14 residues long.

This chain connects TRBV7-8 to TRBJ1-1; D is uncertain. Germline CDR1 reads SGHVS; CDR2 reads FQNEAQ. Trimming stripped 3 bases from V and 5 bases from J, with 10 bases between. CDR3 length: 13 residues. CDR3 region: CASSLGWRTEAFF. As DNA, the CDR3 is TGTGCCAGCAGCTTGGGGTGGAGGACTGAAGCTTTCTTT.

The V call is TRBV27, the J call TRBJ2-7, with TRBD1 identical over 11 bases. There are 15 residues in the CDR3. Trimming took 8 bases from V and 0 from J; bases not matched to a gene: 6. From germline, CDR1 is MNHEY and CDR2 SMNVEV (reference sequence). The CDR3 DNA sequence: TGTGCCAGCTTGACCGGGACAGGGGGCTCCTACGAGCAGTACTTC. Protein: CASLTGTGGSYEQYF.

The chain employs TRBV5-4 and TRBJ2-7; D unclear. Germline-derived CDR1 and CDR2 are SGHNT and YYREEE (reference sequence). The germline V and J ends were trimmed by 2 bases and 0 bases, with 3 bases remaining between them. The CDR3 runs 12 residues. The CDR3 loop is CASSFNSYEQYF. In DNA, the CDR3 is TGTGCCAGCAGCTTCAACTCCTACGAGCAGTACTTC. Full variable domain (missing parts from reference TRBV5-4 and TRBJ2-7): ETGVTQSPTHLIKTRGQQVTLRCSSQSGHNTVSWYQQALGQGPQFIFQYYREEENGRGNFPPRFSGLQFPNYSSELNVNALELDDSALYLCASSFNSYEQYFGPGTRLTVT.

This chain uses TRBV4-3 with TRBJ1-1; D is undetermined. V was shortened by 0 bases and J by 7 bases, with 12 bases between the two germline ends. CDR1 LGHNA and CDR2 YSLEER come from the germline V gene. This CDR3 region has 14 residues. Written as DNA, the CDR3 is TGCGCCAGCAGCCAAGAAGCGGGTTTAGTTGAAGCTTTCTTT. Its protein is CASSQEAGLVEAFF.

The CDR3: CASSVASTGPTDNEQFF. CDR3 DNA: TGTGCCAGCAGCGTAGCTTCCACGGGCCCGACAGACAATGAGCAGTTCTTC. This sequence joins TRBV9 and TRBJ2-1; the D gene is possibly TRBD1 (5 bases). V was shortened by 0 bases and J by 5 bases, with 18 bases between the two germline ends. CDR1 is SGDLS and CDR2 is YYNGEE in the germline V gene. The CDR3 length is 17 residues.

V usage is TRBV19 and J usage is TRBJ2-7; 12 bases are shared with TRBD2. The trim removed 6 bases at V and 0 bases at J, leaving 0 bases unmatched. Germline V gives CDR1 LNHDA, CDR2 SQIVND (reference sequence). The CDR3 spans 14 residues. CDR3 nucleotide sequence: TGTGCCAGTAGGACTAGCGGGAGCTCCTACGAGCAGTACTTC. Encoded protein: CASRTSGSSYEQYF.

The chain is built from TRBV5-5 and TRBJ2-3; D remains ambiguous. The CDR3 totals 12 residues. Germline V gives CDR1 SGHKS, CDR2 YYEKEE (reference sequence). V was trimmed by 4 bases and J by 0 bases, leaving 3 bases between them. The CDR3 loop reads CASSPSTDTQYF. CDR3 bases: TGTGCCAGCAGCCCTAGCACAGATACGCAGTATTTT.

Here the CDR3 reads CASSPRDLREGFDTQYF. CDR3 DNA: TGTGCCAGCAGCCCCCGGGATTTGCGGGAGGGCTTCGACACGCAGTATTTT. The chain combines TRBV9 with TRBJ2-3; TRBD2 matches 9 bases. The V and J ends lost 4 bases and 9 bases, in that order; junction bases with no gene match: 18. The CDR3 runs to 17 residues. Germline V gene data show CDR1 as SGDLS and CDR2 as YYNGEE.

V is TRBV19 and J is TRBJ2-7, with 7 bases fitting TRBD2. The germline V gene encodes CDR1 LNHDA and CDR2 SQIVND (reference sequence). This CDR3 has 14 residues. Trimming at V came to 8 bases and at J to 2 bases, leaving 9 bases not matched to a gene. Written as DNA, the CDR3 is TGTGCCAGTTCTCGGACTAGTCGGCCCTACGAGCAGTACTTC. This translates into CASSRTSRPYEQYF. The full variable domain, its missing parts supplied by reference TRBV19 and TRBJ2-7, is DGGITQSPKYLFRKEGQNVTLSCEQNLNHDAMYWYRQDPGQGLRLIYYSQIVNDFQKGDIAEGYSVSREKKESFPLTVTSAQKNPTAFYLCASSRTSRPYEQYFGPGTRLTVT.

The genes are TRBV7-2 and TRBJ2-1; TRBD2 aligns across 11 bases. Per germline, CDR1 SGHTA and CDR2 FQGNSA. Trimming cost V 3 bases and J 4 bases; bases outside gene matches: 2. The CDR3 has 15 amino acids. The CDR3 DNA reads TGTGCCAGCAGCTTGACTAGCGGGGCGTACAATGAGCAGTTCTTC. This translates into CASSLTSGAYNEQFF.

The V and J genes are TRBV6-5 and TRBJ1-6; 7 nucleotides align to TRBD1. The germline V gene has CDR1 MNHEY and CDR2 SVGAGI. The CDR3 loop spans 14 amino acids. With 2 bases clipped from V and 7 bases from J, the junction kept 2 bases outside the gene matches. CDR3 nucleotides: TGTGCCAGCAGTTACCAGGGACAGAATTCACCCCTCCACTTT. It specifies CASSYQGQNSPLHF.

This CDR3 is CASSPRSMNTEAFF. The CDR3 DNA reads TGTGCCAGCAGCCCCAGGTCGATGAACACTGAAGCTTTCTTT. This chain uses TRBV11-2 with TRBJ1-1; the D is unclear. V gave up 5 bases and J gave up 0 bases, with 10 bases separating them. CDR3 length equals 14 residues. Per the germline V gene, CDR1 is SGHAT and CDR2 is FQNNGV.

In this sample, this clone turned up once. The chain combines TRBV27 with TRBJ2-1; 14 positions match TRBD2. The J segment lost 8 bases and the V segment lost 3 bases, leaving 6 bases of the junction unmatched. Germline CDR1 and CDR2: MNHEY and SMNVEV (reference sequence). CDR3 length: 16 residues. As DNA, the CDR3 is TGTGCCAGCAGTTTGACTAGCGGGAGGGCCTATGATGAGCAGTTCTTC. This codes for CASSLTSGRAYDEQFF.

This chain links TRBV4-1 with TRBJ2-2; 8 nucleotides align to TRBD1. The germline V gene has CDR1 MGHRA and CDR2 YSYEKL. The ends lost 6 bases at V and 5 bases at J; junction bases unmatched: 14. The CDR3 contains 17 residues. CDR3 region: CASSHPAGQGGTGELFF. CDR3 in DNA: TGCGCCAGCAGTCACCCCGCTGGACAGGGTGGGACCGGGGAGCTGTTTTTT.

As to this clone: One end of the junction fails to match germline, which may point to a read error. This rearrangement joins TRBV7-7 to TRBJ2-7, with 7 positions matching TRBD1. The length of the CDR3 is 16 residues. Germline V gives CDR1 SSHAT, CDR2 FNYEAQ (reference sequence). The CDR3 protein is CASSLGGGRGSHEQYF. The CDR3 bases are TGTGCTAGCAGCTTAGGAGGTGGCAGGGGGTCTCACGAGCAGTACTTC.

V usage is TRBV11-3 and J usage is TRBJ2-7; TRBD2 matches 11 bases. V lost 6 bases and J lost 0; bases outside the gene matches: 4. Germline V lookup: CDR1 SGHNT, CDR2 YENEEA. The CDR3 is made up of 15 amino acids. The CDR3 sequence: CASRKLAGDSYEQYF. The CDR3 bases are TGTGCCAGCAGGAAACTAGCGGGAGACTCCTACGAGCAGTACTTC.

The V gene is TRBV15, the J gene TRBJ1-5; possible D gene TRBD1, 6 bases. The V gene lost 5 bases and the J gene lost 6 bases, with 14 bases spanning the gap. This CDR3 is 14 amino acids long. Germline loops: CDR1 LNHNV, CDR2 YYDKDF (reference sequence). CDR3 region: CATSHGQLGQPQHF. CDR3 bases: TGTGCCACCAGCCATGGACAGTTGGGTCAGCCCCAGCATTTT.

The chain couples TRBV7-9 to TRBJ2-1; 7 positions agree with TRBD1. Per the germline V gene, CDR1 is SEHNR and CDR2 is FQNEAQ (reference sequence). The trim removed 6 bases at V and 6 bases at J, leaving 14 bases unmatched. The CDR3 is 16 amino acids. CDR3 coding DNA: TGTGCCAGCAGTCGCGAGGGACAGTTAAAGTTCAATGAGCAGTTCTTC. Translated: CASSREGQLKFNEQFF. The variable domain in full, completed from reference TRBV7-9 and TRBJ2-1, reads DTGVSQNPRHKITKRGQNVTFRCDPISEHNRLYWYRQTLGQGPEFLTYFQNEAQLEKSRLLSDRFSAERPKGSFSTLEIQRTEQGDSAMYLCASSREGQLKFNEQFFGPGTRLTVL.

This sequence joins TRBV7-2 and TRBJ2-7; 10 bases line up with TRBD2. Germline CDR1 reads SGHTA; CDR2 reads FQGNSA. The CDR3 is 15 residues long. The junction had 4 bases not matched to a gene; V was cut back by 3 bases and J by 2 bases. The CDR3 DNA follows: TGTGCCAGCAGCTTGCAAGCGGGAGGGCCCTACGAGCAGTACTTC. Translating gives CASSLQAGGPYEQYF.

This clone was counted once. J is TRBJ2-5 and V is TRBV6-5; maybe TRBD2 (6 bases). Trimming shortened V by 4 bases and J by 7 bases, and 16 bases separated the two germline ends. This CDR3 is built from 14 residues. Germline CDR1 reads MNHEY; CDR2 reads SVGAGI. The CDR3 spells CASSSTSAILTQYF. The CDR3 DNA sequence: TGTGCCAGCAGTTCGACTAGTGCGATATTGACCCAGTACTTC.

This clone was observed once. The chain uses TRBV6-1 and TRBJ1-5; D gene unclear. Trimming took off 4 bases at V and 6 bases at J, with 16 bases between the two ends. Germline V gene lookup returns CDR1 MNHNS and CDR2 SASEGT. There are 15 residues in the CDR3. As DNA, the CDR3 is TGTGCCAGCAGTGTAAATGACATTTTCGGTCAGCCCCAGCATTTT. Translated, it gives CASSVNDIFGQPQHF.

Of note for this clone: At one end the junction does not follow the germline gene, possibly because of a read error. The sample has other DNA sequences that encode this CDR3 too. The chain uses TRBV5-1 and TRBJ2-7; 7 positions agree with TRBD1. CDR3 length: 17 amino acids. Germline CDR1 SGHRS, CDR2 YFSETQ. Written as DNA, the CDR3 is TGCGCTAGCAGCTTGGGACCTTCAGGGGGTGGTTTGTACGAGCAGTACTTC. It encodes CASSLGPSGGGLYEQYF.

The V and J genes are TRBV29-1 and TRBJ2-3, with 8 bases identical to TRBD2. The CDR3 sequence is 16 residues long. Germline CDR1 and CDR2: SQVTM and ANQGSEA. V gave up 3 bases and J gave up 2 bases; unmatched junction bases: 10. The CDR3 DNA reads TGCAGCGTTGAGACGGGAGGGCCATACGACACAGATACGCAGTATTTT. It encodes CSVETGGPYDTDTQYF.

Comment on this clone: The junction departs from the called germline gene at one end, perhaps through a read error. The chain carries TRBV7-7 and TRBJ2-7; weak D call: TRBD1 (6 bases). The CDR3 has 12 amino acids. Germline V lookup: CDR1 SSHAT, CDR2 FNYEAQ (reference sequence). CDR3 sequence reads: CASRQQGYEQYF. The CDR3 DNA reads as TGTGCTAGCAGACAACAGGGCTACGAGCAGTACTTC.

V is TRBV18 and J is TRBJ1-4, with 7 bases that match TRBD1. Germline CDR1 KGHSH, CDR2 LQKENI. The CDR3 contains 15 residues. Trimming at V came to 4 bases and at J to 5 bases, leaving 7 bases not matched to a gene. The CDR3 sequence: CASSRSDRDNEKLFF. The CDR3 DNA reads TGTGCCAGCTCACGGAGCGACAGGGACAATGAAAAACTGTTTTTT.

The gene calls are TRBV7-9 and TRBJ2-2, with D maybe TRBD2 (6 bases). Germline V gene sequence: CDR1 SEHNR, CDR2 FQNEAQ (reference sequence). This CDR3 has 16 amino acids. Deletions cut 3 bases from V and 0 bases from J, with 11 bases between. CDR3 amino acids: CASSFMGTANTGELFF. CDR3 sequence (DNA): TGTGCCAGCAGCTTTATGGGGACTGCGAACACCGGGGAGCTGTTTTTT.

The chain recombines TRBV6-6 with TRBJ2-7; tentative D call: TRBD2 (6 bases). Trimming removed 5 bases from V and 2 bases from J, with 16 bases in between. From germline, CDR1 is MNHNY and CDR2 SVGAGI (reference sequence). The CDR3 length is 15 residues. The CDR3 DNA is TGTGCCAGCAGTCCTCTGGGGCGGGGTGCCTACGAGCAGTACTTC. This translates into CASSPLGRGAYEQYF.

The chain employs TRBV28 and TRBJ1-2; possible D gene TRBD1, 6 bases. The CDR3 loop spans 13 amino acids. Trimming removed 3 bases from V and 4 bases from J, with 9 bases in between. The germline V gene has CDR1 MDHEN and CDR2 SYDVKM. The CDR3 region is CASSFGQFYGYTF. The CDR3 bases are TGTGCCAGCAGTTTCGGACAGTTCTATGGCTACACCTTC.